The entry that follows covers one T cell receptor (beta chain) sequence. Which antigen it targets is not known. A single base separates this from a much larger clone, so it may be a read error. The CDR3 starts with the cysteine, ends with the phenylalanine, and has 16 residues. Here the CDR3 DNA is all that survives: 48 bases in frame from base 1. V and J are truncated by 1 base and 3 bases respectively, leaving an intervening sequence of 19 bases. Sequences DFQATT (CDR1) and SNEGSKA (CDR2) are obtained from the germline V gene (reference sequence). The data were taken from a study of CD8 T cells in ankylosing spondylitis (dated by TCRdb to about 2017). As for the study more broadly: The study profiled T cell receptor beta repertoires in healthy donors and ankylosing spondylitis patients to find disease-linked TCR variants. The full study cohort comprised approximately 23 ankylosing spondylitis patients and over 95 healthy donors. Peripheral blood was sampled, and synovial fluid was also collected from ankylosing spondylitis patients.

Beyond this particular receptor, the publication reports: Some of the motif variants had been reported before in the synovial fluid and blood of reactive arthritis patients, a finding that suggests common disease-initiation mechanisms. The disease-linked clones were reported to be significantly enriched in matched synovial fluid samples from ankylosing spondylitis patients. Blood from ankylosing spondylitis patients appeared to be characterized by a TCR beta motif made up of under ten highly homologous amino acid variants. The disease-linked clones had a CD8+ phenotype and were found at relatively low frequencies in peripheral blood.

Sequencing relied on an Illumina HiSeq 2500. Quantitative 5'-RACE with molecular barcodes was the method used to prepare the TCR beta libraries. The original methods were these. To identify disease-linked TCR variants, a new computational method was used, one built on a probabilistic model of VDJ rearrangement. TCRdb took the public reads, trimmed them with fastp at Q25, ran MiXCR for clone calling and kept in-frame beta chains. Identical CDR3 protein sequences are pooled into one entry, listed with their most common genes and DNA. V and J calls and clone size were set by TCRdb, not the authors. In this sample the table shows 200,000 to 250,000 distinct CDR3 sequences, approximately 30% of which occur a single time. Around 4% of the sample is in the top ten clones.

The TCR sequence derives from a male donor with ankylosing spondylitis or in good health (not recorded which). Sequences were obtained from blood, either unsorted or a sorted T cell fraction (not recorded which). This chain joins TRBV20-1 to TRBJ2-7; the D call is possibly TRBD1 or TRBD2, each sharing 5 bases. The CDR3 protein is CSARASPESGGYEQYF. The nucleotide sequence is TGCAGTGCTAGAGCCTCCCCCGAGTCTGGGGGCTACGAGCAGTACTTC.